The subject of this entry is one T cell receptor beta chain. The germline CDR1 and CDR2 sequences are SGDLS and YYNGEE. V shed 4 bases and J shed 0 bases, with 13 bases lying between them. This CDR3 contains 16 residues. The sample is drawn from a study of shared clonotypes between healthy human individuals. Study overall: Each donor had three CD4 naive, three CD4 memory, two CD8 naive and one CD8 memory plate.

Each replicate PCR on the sorted subsets used 200 to 250 ng DNA (about 30,000 T cell genomes). Some clones are missing from TCRdb's copy, which holds only in-frame ones; the method was immunoSEQ multiplex PCR. The profile shows hundreds of thousands of clones, roughly 98% of them singletons. Terminally differentiated effector memory CD45RA+ cells were excluded by CCR7 positive selection of CD45RO-negative cells. The genes are TRBV9 and TRBJ2-2; TRBD1 might be the D (6 bases). Sequenced input: naive CD8+ T cells sorted from blood. This TCR was sampled from a man aged 25-45 years in good health. In DNA, the CDR3 is TGTGCCAGCAGCTCCTGGGACACAACGAACACCGGGGAGCTGTTTTTT. Translation: CASSSWDTTNTGELFF.